One and the same sample provided the 19 T cell receptor beta chains below, sequenced in a study of Tregs in tolerant kidney transplant recipients. TCRdb's table, derived via immunoSEQ multiplex PCR, lists solely in-frame clones and lacks some. The sample contains 75,000 to 85,000 clones, less than 95% of which appear only once. Sequencing was performed on Tregs from blood, taken before the transplant. These receptors came from a human donor who received a combined kidney and bone marrow transplant.

The rearrangement uses TRBV28 and TRBJ2-1, with 9 positions matching TRBD2. Germline trimming cut 5 bases from V and 3 bases from J; bases unmatched to any gene: 11. CDR1 MDHEN and CDR2 SYDVKM come from the germline V gene. The CDR3 runs 17 residues. CDR3 region: CASSGLAWLGDYNEQFF. In DNA form, the CDR3 reads TGTGCCAGCAGTGGACTAGCGTGGCTAGGCGACTACAATGAGCAGTTCTTC. Full variable domain (remainder filled in from reference TRBV28 and TRBJ2-1): DVKVTQSSRYLVKRTGEKVFLECVQDMDHENMFWYRQDPGLGLRLIYFSYDVKMKEKGDIPEGYSVSREKKERFSLILESASTNQTSMYLCASSGLAWLGDYNEQFFGPGTRLTVL.

The chain is built from TRBV19 and TRBJ2-3, with D unresolved. Germline loops: CDR1 LNHDA, CDR2 SQIVND (reference sequence). Trimming took off 3 bases at V and 4 bases at J, with 2 bases between the two ends. The CDR3 is made up of 11 amino acids. Written as DNA, the CDR3 is TGTGCCAGTAGTATTGCAGATACGCAGTATTTT. It is translated as CASSIADTQYF.

The CDR3 DNA sequence: TGCGCCAGCTACGACAGGGGTTACGAGCAGTACTTC. Translated: CASYDRGYEQYF. V gene TRBV5-1 combines with J gene TRBJ2-7; 8 nucleotides line up with TRBD1. The V segment lost 7 bases and the J segment 4 bases; nucleotides outside the gene matches: 4. The germline gives CDR1 SGHRS, CDR2 YFSETQ. The CDR3 contains 12 residues.

This chain uses TRBV11-2 with TRBJ2-1; unclear D gene. The V end was cut by 0 bases, the J end by 5 bases, with 2 bases between. Germline V gene sequence: CDR1 SGHAT, CDR2 FQNNGV. This CDR3 is built from 12 residues. CDR3 residues: CASSLDNNEQFF. The CDR3 coding sequence is TGTGCCAGCAGCTTAGATAACAATGAGCAGTTCTTC.

This rearrangement joins TRBV27 to TRBJ2-7, with D tentatively TRBD1 (5 bases). With 6 bases removed from V and 1 base from J, the gap between germline ends came to 22 bases. The CDR3 is 17 amino acids. Per the germline V gene, CDR1 is MNHEY and CDR2 is SMNVEV (reference sequence). Here the CDR3 DNA reads TGTGCCAGCAGCAAATCCCAGGGCCCCGCTCTTTCCTACGAGCAGTACTTC. It translates to CASSKSQGPALSYEQYF.

V and J are TRBV9 and TRBJ2-2, with 10 bases that match TRBD2. The CDR3 contains 17 residues. CDR1 is SGDLS, CDR2 YYNGEE, per germline. Germline trimming cut 3 bases from V and 3 bases from J; bases unmatched to any gene: 8. The CDR3 DNA reads as TGTGCCAGCAGCGGGACTAGCGGCAGATGGGACACCGGGGAGCTGTTTTTT. Amino acid sequence: CASSGTSGRWDTGELFF.

Only a few counts were recorded for this clone. V gene TRBV10-3 combines with J gene TRBJ2-3; a weak D match, TRBD2 (6 bases). Germline CDR1 and CDR2: ENHRY and SYGVKD. This CDR3 has 16 amino acids. Between the trimmed V and J ends, which lost 4 bases and 0 bases, there was a span of 14 bases. The CDR3 bases are TGTGCCATCAGTGTGAGCGGGTCGGCTAGCACAGATACGCAGTATTTT. Encoded protein: CAISVSGSASTDTQYF.

This chain joins TRBV5-1 and TRBJ2-7, with a weak D call TRBD2 (5 bases). Germline values: CDR1 SGHRS, CDR2 YFSETQ. The CDR3 consists of 14 residues. V lost 2 bases to trimming and J lost 0 bases, with 9 bases between them. The chain's CDR3 is CASSFSGSSYEQYF. DNA of the CDR3: TGCGCCAGCAGCTTCTCGGGGAGCTCCTACGAGCAGTACTTC.

The rearrangement uses TRBV4-3 and TRBJ2-1, with D uncertain. This CDR3 region has 14 residues. V was pared by 1 base and J by 6 bases, with 10 bases between. CDR1 is LGHNA and CDR2 is YSLEER in the germline V gene. CDR3 region: CASSQGVTLNEQFF. The CDR3 DNA reads as TGCGCCAGCAGCCAAGGGGTGACTCTCAATGAGCAGTTCTTC.

This clone has only one observation. The chain is built from TRBV27 and TRBJ2-5, with D possibly matching TRBD2 (6 bases). Germline V gene sequence: CDR1 MNHEY, CDR2 SMNVEV (reference sequence). V was shortened by 5 bases and J by 9 bases, with 16 bases between the two germline ends. The CDR3 sequence is 13 residues long. The CDR3 spells CASSPRLEMAQYF. CDR3 sequence (DNA): TGTGCCAGCAGTCCCCGACTAGAAATGGCCCAGTACTTC.

The J gene is TRBJ1-3, the V gene TRBV30; 7 bases agree with TRBD1. The germline gives CDR1 GTSNPN, CDR2 SVGIG (reference sequence). This CDR3 spans 13 amino acids. Trimming took 4 bases from V and 8 from J; bases not matched to a gene: 8. The CDR3 bases are TGTGCCTGGAAATCAACAGGGGCGGACACCATATATTTT. Translated, it gives CAWKSTGADTIYF.

In its sample, this clone was seen a few times. The chain has TRBV28 and TRBJ1-2; no definite D call. V lost 6 bases and J 3 bases, leaving 14 bases between the germline ends. The CDR3 has 14 amino acids. The germline V gene encodes CDR1 MDHEN and CDR2 SYDVKM. The CDR3 nucleotides read TGTGCCAGCAGACGGGCCTTTGGGGACTATGGCTACACCTTC. Its protein product is CASRRAFGDYGYTF.

This sequence joins TRBV9 and TRBJ2-5; the D gene is possibly TRBD2 (5 bases). CDR1 and CDR2 from the germline V gene are SGDLS and YYNGEE. The CDR3 length is 14 residues. V was clipped by 4 bases and J by 5 bases, with 15 bases between them. In nucleotides, the CDR3 is TGTGCCAGCAGCATCGGGTTGGGAGCCGAGACCCAGTACTTC. It encodes CASSIGLGAETQYF.

The chain joins TRBV2 to TRBJ1-2; D unclear. The CDR3 runs to 14 residues. The V gene lost 2 bases and the J gene lost 4 bases, with 11 bases spanning the gap. Germline V CDR1 and CDR2: SNHLY, FYNNEI. The CDR3 is CASSELQEGYGYTF. For the CDR3, the DNA is TGTGCCAGCAGTGAACTGCAGGAAGGCTATGGCTACACCTTC. Full variable domain (remainder filled in from reference TRBV2 and TRBJ1-2): EPEVTQTPSHQVTQMGQEVILRCVPISNHLYFYWYRQILGQKVEFLVSFYNNEISEKSEIFDDQFSVERPDGSNFTLKIRSTKLEDSAMYFCASSELQEGYGYTFGSGTRLTVV.

The chain joins TRBV7-2 to TRBJ1-3, with 7 bases matching TRBD1. This CDR3 comprises 16 residues. The V gene's germline CDR1 is SGHTA and CDR2 FQGNSA. V lost 1 base, J lost 2 bases, and 5 bases stayed unmatched. CDR3 nucleotides: TGTGCCAGCAGCTTAGAGCCGGACAGGACTGGAAACACCATATATTTT. This translates into CASSLEPDRTGNTIYF.

The chain is built from TRBV5-1 and TRBJ2-1; D may be TRBD1 (6 bases). CDR1 is SGHRS, CDR2 YFSETQ, per germline. V was clipped by 7 bases and J by 4 bases, with 15 bases between them. CDR3 length: 14 residues. For the CDR3, the DNA is TGCGCCAGCGGCCAAGGGGACAAGTACAATGAGCAGTTCTTC. Translating gives CASGQGDKYNEQFF. Using reference TRBV5-1 and TRBJ2-1 for the parts outside the CDR3, the full variable domain is KAGVTQTPRYLIKTRGQQVTLSCSPISGHRSVSWYQQTPGQGLQFLFEYFSETQRNKGNFPGRFSGRQFSNSRSEMNVSTLELGDSALYLCASGQGDKYNEQFFGPGTRLTVL.

The rearrangement joins TRBV2 to TRBJ2-1, with 9 bases that match TRBD2. CDR1 is SNHLY, CDR2 FYNNEI, per germline. This CDR3 spans 15 amino acids. Trimming removed 1 base from V and 6 bases from J; junction bases left unmatched: 4. The CDR3 coding sequence is TGTGCCAGCAGTGAAGGACTAGCGGCCCTCAATGAGCAGTTCTTC. This sequence encodes CASSEGLAALNEQFF.

The chain combines TRBV6-1 with TRBJ2-7; 10 bases fit TRBD1. The CDR3 sequence is 13 residues long. CDR1 and CDR2 (germline): MNHNS, SASEGT. Trimming at V came to 7 bases and at J to 6 bases, leaving 6 bases not matched to a gene. The CDR3 loop reads CASKERTGGEQYF. The DNA for the CDR3 is TGTGCCAGCAAGGAGAGGACAGGGGGCGAGCAGTACTTC.

This sequence joins TRBV28 and TRBJ1-3; D may be TRBD1 (6 bases). The V end was cut by 4 bases, the J end by 4 bases, with 23 bases between. The CDR3 contains 18 residues. In germline, CDR1 is MDHEN, CDR2 SYDVKM. The CDR3, as DNA: TGTGCCAGCAGTTCCCACCGAAGCGGGGGGGCGGTGGGAAACACCATATATTTT. Translated, it gives CASSSHRSGGAVGNTIYF.